What follows describes a single TCR beta chain. This record comes from a study of beta chain features in type 1 diabetes. Expressed TCRB transcripts were sequenced because the isolated RNA had all been reverse transcribed beforehand. TCRdb's copy holds only in-frame clones and misses some; the assay was immunoSEQ multiplex PCR. The sample contains 310,000 or so clones, roughly 8% of which appear only once. Sequencing was performed on central memory CD4+ T cells from blood. This sequence was found in a young woman in good health.

In DNA, the CDR3 is TGTGCCAGCAGTTTATGGGGGTCAAGCACTGAAGCTTTCTTT. Protein: CASSLWGSSTEAFF. The V and J genes are TRBV28 and TRBJ1-1; the D is unclear. The germline V gene encodes CDR1 MDHEN and CDR2 SYDVKM. V shed 0 bases and J shed 4 bases, with 9 bases lying between them. The CDR3 has 14 amino acids.